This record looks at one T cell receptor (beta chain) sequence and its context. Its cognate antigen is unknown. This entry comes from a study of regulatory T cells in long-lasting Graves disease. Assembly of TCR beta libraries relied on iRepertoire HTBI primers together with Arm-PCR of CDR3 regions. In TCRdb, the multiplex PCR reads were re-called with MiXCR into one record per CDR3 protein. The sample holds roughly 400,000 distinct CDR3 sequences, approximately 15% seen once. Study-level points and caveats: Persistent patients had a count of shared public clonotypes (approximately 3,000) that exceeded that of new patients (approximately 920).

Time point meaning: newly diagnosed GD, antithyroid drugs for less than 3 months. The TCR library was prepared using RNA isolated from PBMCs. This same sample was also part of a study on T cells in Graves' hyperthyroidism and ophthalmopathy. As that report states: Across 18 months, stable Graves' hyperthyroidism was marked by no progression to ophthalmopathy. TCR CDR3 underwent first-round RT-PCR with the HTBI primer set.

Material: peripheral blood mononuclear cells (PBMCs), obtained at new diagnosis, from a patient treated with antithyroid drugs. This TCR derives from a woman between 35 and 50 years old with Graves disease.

CDR3 protein: CASSLEGLADLETQYF. The CDR3, as DNA: TGCGCCAGCAGCTTGGAGGGACTAGCGGATTTGGAGACCCAGTACTTC. The rearrangement links TRBV5-1 to TRBJ2-5; the match to TRBD2 covers 11 bases. Germline V gene sequence: CDR1 SGHRS, CDR2 YFSETQ. The CDR3 spans 16 residues. J was trimmed by 5 bases and V by 0 bases; bases with no gene match: 6.